This T cell receptor beta chain comes out of a study of blood T cell repertoires in COVID-19. Study in general: Sources were T cells, B-cell-depleted T cells, or PBMCs; the material itself was cDNA or gDNA.

CDR1 MNHEY and CDR2 SMNVEV come from the germline V gene (reference sequence). With 3 bases clipped from V and 5 bases from J, the junction kept 4 bases outside the gene matches. The CDR3 extends over 15 amino acids. Assay used: immunoSEQ multiplex PCR; TCRdb lists only in-frame clones, some missing. The table lists 100,000 or so clones, 80% to 90% of them singletons, with around 10% in the top ten. The sample consisted of peripheral blood. The gene calls are TRBV27 and TRBJ2-3; 11 bases map to TRBD2. The TCR sequence derives from a woman aged 70 to 79 with acute or convalescent COVID-19. The CDR3 region is CASSLTSGNGDTQYF. CDR3 DNA: TGTGCCAGCAGTTTGACTAGCGGGAACGGAGATACGCAGTATTTT.